This paragraph reports one TCR beta chain. Antigen: not known. Germline V CDR1 and CDR2: MGHRA, YSYEKL. J was trimmed by 4 bases and V by 3 bases; bases with no gene match: 10. The CDR3 loop spans 16 amino acids. This record comes from a study of cytomegalovirus exposure and HLA in healthy donors. Study-wide points: A few CMV-associated chains proved CMV antigen-specific in vitro. It was 164 TCR beta chains that were listed as cytomegalovirus-associated. Among TCR sequences, most were rare, though some public TCRs appeared in many donors. The tendency of first-cohort TCR clusters to co-occur in the 120 or so validation repertoires emerged from a later analysis.

Assay: immunoSEQ multiplex PCR; the TCRdb copy retains only in-frame clones and omits some. Of under 250,000 clones listed, roughly 84% are singletons. The genes are TRBV4-1 and TRBJ1-2; 8 bases map to TRBD1. Sequenced sample: PBMCs. The sequence came from a woman aged 18-35 years in good health and CMV-seropositive. The CDR3 nucleotides are TGCGCCAGCAGCCATGCGTCCGGGACAGGTTTCTATGGCTACACCTTC. This translates into CASSHASGTGFYGYTF.